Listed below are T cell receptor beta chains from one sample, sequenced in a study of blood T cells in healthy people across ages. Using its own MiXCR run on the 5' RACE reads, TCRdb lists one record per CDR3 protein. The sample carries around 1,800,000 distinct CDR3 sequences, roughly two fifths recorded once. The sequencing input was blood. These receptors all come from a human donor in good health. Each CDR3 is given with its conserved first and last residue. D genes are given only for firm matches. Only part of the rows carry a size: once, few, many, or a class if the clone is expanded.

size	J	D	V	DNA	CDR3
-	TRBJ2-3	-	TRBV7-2	TGTGCCAGCAGCCGCACGGAGTTCCTTCGGGGCCCCACAGATACGCAGTATTTT	CASSRTEFLRGPTDTQYF
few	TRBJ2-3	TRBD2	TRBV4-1	TGCGCCAGCAGCCAGGGTCTCCCACGAGCGGGGGCCGACACAGATACGCAGTATTTT	CASSQGLPRAGADTDTQYF
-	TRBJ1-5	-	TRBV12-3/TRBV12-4	TGTGCCAGCAGTCTATGGACAAACCAGCCCCAGCATTTT	CASSLWTNQPQHF
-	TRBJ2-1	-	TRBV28	TGTGCCAGCAGGGTCAACAGCAATGAGCAGTTCTTC	CASRVNSNEQFF
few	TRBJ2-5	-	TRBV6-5	TGTGCCAGCAGTTACGGCTTCTCTGGCAGCCAAGAGACCCAGTACTTC	CASSYGFSGSQETQYF
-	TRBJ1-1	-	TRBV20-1	TGCAGCCTAAGGACAGCGAATAACACTGAAGCTTTCTTT	CSLRTANNTEAFF
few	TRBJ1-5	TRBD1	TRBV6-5	TGTGCCAGCAGTTCCCCGACAGGGGGTTCTTACAATCAGCCCCAGCATTTT	CASSSPTGGSYNQPQHF
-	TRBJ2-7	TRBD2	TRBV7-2	TGTGCCAGCAGCTCAAGGGAGCGAGTCGTTGGGCTAGCGGGGGGGCGCTACGAGCAGTACTTC	CASSSRERVVGLAGGRYEQYF
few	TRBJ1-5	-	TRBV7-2	TGTGCCAGCAGCCCAGATGGAGGGAGTAGCAATCAGCCCCAGCATTTT	CASSPDGGSSNQPQHF
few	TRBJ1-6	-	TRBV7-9	TGTGCCAGCAGCCGAACAGGAAATTCGTATAATTCACCCCTCCACTTT	CASSRTGNSYNSPLHF
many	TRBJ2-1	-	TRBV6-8	TGTGCCAGCACTAATGAGCAGTTCTTC	CASTNEQFF
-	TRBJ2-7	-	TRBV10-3	TGTGCCATCAGTGAGTCAGGGGGTACCCGACTCGAGCAGTACTTC	CAISESGGTRLEQYF
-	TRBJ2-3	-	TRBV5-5	TGTGCCAGCAGCTTCACCGACCTGACAGATACGCAGTATTTT	CASSFTDLTDTQYF
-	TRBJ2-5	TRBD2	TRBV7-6	TGTGCCAGCAGCAATCTGGATAGCGGGGGGGGGACCCAGTACTTC	CASSNLDSGGGTQYF
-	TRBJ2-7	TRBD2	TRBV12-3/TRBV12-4	TGTGCCAGCAGGCCTGCAAGCGGGGGAGTCTACGAGCAGTACTTC	CASRPASGGVYEQYF
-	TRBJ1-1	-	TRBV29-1	TGCAGCGTTGAGTGGGGGGGCACTGAAGCTTTCTTT	CSVEWGGTEAFF
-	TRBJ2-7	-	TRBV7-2	TGTGCCAGCAGCTTAAGGGTGGGGAGCTACGAGCAGTACTTC	CASSLRVGSYEQYF
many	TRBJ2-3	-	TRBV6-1	TGTGCCAGCAGGGTAACAGGGACCGATACGCAGTATTTT	CASRVTGTDTQYF
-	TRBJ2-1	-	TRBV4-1	TGCGCCAGCAGCCAAGAAGTTAGTGACGACAATGAGCAGTTCTTC	CASSQEVSDDNEQFF
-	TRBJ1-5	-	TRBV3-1	TGTGCCAGCCTGTTTAGCAATCAGCCCCAGCATTTT	CASLFSNQPQHF
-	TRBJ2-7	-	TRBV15	TGTGCCACCAGCAGACTACAGGACAGAAACTCCTACGAGCAGTACTTC	CATSRLQDRNSYEQYF
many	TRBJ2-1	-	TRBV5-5	TGTGCCAGCAGCTCCTCGGGGCAGGGAGGGCAGTTCTTC	CASSSSGQGGQFF
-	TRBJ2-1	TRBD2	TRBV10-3	TGTGCCATCTCTGCTAGCGGAATTTCCTATGAGCAGTTCTTC	CAISASGISYEQFF
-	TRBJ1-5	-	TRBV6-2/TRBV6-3	TGTGCCAGCAGTACGTTTCTGAAGTATAGCAATCAGCCTCAGCATTTT	CASSTFLKYSNQPQHF
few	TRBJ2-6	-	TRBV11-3	TGTGCCAGCAGCCCCGGGGGCAGTTTGAAATCTGGGGCCAACGTCCTGACTTTC	CASSPGGSLKSGANVLTF
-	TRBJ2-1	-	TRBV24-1	TGTGCCACCAGTGATTTGACGGGGGCGAACTACAATGAGCAGTTCTTC	CATSDLTGANYNEQFF
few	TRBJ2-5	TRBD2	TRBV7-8	TGTGCCAGCAGCTTCAGGGAGGGCAGTAGAGAGACCCAGTACTTC	CASSFREGSRETQYF
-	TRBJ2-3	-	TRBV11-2	TGTGCCAGCAGCACTCCGGGGGGCGGCTTCACAGATACGCAGTATTTT	CASSTPGGGFTDTQYF
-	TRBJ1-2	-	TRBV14	TGTGCCAGCAGCCAGACACAGGTTGGGGATGGCTACACCTTC	CASSQTQVGDGYTF
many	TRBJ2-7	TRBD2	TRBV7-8	TGTGCCAGCAGCTCTGGACTAGCTGACTACGAGCAGTACTTC	CASSSGLADYEQYF
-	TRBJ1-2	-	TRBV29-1	TGCAGCGTTGTTAGAGGGGCGGTTGGCTACACCTTC	CSVVRGAVGYTF
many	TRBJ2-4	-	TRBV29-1	TGCAGCGTTGCGGACGGCATAAACATTCAGTACTTC	CSVADGINIQYF
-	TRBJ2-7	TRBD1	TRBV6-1	TGTGCCAGCAGTCCCCGGGACAGGCTTCCCTACGAGCAGTACTTC	CASSPRDRLPYEQYF
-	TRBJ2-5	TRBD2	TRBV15	TGTGCCACCAGCGGACTCGGGACTAGCGGGGGTCAAGAGACCCAGTACTTC	CATSGLGTSGGQETQYF
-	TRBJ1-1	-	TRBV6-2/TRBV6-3	TGTGCCAGCACGAATTCGATGAACACTGAAGCTTTCTTT	CASTNSMNTEAFF